The source of this T cell receptor beta chain is a study of blood T cells in healthy people across ages. In this sample, this clonotype turned up a few times. V was cut by 6 bases and J by 6 bases, with 14 bases left in between. The CDR3 consists of 13 residues. A J-beta primer mix and a sample-barcoded 5' primer were used in a second PCR of roughly 6 to 11 cycles. TCRdb reprocessed the 5' RACE reads with MiXCR, giving one entry per CDR3 protein. The sample yields roughly 1 million distinct CDR3 sequences, 20% to 25% seen once. The same sample was also studied in work on T cells of mothers and their children. In that study: Extracted RNA, in its entirety, went into cDNA synthesis at around 1.4 ug per 15 ul.

This receptor was identified in a girl aged 2 to 10 in good health. Sequenced sample: blood. The V call is TRBV12-3 or TRBV12-4, the J call TRBJ1-2, with D perhaps matching TRBD1 (5 bases). The chain's CDR3 is CASRFDSPHGYTF. For the CDR3, the DNA is TGTGCCAGCAGATTTGACAGCCCTCATGGCTACACCTTC.